Listed below are T cell receptor beta chains from one sample, sequenced in a study of T cell responses to AZD1222 COVID-19 vaccine. Sequencing used immunoSEQ multiplex PCR; TCRdb keeps in-frame clones, though not all of them. The sample shows around 120,000 clones, roughly 90% of them seen only once. The sample here was peripheral blood, taken 28 days after the second AZD1222 dose. The receptors shown here come from an adult who received the AZD1222 COVID-19 vaccine. CDR3s leave out the opening cysteine and the closing phenylalanine or tryptophan. The order of the fields is CDR3 protein, V gene, D gene. The D gene is left open where the match is weak.

ASSYTGGVAQPQH,TRBV7-3,TRBD1
ASSTRLGQGAYGNIQY,TRBV19,TRBD1
ASSEDRDPEAF,TRBV2,TRBD1
ASSSTGTRNEKLF,TRBV28,TRBD1
ASSYLNTNQPQH,TRBV6-2/TRBV6-3,.
ASSLDRAIPNEKLF,TRBV5-1,.
ASSQQDRGRFEKLF,TRBV5-1,.
ASSLEHLSSGNTIY,TRBV5-1,.
AEIRDRAPCPH,TRBV6-5,TRBD1
ASSLSSGNTIY,TRBV11-3,.
ASSQGISGSGNTIY,TRBV4-2,.
ASSLKLQVFPGRNEQF,TRBV28,.
ASSPDRGWAF,TRBV18,TRBD1
ASSPAGTGSNQPQH,TRBV18,TRBD1
ASSEFRDTEAF,TRBV6-1,.
ASSTPGASDSGANVLT,TRBV27,.
ASSNPRGALF,TRBV7-2,.
ASSEAGRGSYEQY,TRBV6-1,.
ASSASQGLGETQY,TRBV9,TRBD1
ASSYRGTGYT,TRBV6-5,.
ASSPRQVNSGNTIY,TRBV18,.
ASSLEQGLYNEQF,TRBV11-2,.
ASSMGGVSPLH,TRBV19,.
ASSAGSVGNTIY,TRBV6-5,.
ASSLGLSNYGYT,TRBV6-5,.
ASSRWKQPQH,TRBV2,.
ASSSTLQGGRGYT,TRBV7-2,.
ASSLGPRNEQF,TRBV7-9,.
ASSLDRRDDGYT,TRBV5-1,.
ASSTTGGAAGYT,TRBV25-1,TRBD1
ASSETRASGANVLT,TRBV25-1,.